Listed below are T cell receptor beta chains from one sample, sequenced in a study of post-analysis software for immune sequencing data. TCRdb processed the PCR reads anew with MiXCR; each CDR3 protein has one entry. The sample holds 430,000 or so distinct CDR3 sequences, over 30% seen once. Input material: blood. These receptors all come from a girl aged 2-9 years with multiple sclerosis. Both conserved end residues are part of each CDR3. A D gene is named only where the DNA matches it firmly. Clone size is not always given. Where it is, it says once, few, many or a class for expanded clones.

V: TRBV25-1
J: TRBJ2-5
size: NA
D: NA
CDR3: CASSDDAGWETQYF
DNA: TGTGCCAGCAGTGATGACGCAGGGTGGGAGACCCAGTACTTC

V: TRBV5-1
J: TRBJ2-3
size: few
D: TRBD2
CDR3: CASSWGLAPTLSTDTQYF
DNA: TGCGCCAGCAGCTGGGGACTAGCACCTACCTTGAGCACAGATACGCAGTATTTT

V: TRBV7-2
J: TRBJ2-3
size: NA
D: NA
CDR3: CASSSYLSTDTQYF
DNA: TGTGCCAGCAGCTCCTATCTTAGCACAGATACGCAGTATTTT

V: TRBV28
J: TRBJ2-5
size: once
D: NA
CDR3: CASSPGTTETQYF
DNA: TGTGCCAGCAGTCCCGGGACAACAGAGACCCAGTACTTC

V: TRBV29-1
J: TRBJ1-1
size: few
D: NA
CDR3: CSGSPQGIGTEAFF
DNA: TGCAGCGGTTCCCCACAGGGAATCGGCACTGAAGCTTTCTTT

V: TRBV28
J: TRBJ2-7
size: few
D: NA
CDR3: CASSFVRAPYEQYF
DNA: TGTGCCAGCAGTTTTGTAAGGGCCCCCTACGAGCAGTACTTC

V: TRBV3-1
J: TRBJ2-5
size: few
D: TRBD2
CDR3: CASSRWTSGSGETQYF
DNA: TGTGCCAGCAGCCGATGGACTAGCGGGAGTGGGGAGACCCAGTACTTC

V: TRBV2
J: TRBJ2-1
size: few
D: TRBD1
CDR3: CASIQGVYNEQFF
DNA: TGTGCCAGCATACAGGGGGTTTACAATGAGCAGTTCTTC

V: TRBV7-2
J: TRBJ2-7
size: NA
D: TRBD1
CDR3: CASSLMSRRTGAYEQYF
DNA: TGTGCCAGCAGCTTAATGTCCCGCAGGACAGGGGCCTACGAGCAGTACTTC

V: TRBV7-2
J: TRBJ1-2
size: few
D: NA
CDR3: CASSPRAVGLDGYTF
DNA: TGTGCCAGCAGCCCCCGCGCGGTGGGACTGGATGGCTACACCTTC

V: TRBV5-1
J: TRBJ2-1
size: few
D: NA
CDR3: CASSIVDPVYNEQFF
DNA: TGCGCCAGCAGCATTGTAGACCCCGTTTACAATGAGCAGTTCTTC

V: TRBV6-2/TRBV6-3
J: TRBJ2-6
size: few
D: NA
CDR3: CASSTGFRNSGANVLTF
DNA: TGTGCCAGCAGTACAGGGTTCCGCAACTCTGGGGCCAACGTCCTGACTTTC

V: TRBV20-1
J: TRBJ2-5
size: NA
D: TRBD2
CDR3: CSARPTSGPQETQYF
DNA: TGCAGTGCTAGACCAACTAGCGGACCCCAAGAGACCCAGTACTTC

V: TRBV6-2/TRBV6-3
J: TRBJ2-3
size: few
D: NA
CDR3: CASSNDGYHTDTQYF
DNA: TGTGCCAGCAGCAACGACGGCTACCACACAGATACGCAGTATTTT